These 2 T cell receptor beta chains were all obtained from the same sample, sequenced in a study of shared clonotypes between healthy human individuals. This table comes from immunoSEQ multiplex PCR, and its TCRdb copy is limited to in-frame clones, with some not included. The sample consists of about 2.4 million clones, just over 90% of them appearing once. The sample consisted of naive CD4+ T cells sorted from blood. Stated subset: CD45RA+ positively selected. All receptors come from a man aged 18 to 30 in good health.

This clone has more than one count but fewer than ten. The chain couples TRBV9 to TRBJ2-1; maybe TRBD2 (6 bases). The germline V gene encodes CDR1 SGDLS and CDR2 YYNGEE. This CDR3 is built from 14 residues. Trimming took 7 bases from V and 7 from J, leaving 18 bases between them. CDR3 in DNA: TGTGCCAGCTCCTACCGGGACTGGCAGAATGAGCAGTTCTTC. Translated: CASSYRDWQNEQFF.

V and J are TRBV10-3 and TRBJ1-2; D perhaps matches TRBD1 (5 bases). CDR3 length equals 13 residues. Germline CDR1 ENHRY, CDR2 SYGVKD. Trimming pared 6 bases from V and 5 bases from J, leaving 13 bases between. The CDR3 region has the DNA TGTGCCATCAGCCCCGGGACGGAGTATGGCTACACCTTC. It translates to CAISPGTEYGYTF.